Following are 24 T cell receptor beta chains from one sample sequenced in a study of HIV-infected children after antiretroviral therapy interruption. RNA-based 3' RACE libraries used unique molecular identifiers. TCRdb itself ran the 3' RACE reads through MiXCR, one entry per CDR3 protein. The repertoire holds about 89,000 distinct CDR3 sequences, with approximately 6.9% as singletons. Documented treatment: PENTA 11 planned treatment interruption arm or continuous ART arm. Sequencing was performed on CD45RA+ CD4+ T cells from PBMCs, pooled from several time points, taken from a donor given antiretroviral therapy, either interrupted or continuous. The subset was: naive CD4+ CD45RA+ CD45RO- T cells. The receptors come from a pool of human donors with HIV.

This clonotype was seen ten or more times. The V call is TRBV6-2 or TRBV6-3, the J call TRBJ2-2; 7 nucleotides match TRBD1. Germline V gene data show CDR1 as MNHEY and CDR2 as SVGEGT. The CDR3 consists of 13 residues. Trimming cost V 5 bases and J 12 bases; bases outside gene matches: 9. Written as DNA, the CDR3 is TGTGCCAGCAGTACAGGGGCCGCTGTCAAGCTGTTTTTT. Translation: CASSTGAAVKLFF.

The chain recombines TRBV6-5 with TRBJ2-7; D might be TRBD1 (6 bases). Germline loops: CDR1 MNHEY, CDR2 SVGAGI. The CDR3 is made up of 12 amino acids. The germline V and J ends were trimmed by 6 bases and 7 bases, with 13 bases remaining between them. The CDR3 is CASRNVDREQYF. Here the CDR3 DNA reads TGTGCCAGCAGAAATGTAGACAGGGAGCAGTACTTC.

The table lists this clonotype with many counts. The chain has TRBV6-5 and TRBJ2-2, with TRBD2 as a possible D gene (5 bases). V gave up 7 bases and J gave up 0 bases, with 9 bases separating them. CDR3 length: 14 residues. The germline CDR1 and CDR2 sequences are MNHEY and SVGAGI. This CDR3 is CASTAAANTGELFF. The CDR3, as DNA: TGTGCCAGCACGGCAGCGGCGAACACCGGGGAGCTGTTTTTT.

In this sample, this clonotype turned up many times. This chain joins TRBV7-9 and TRBJ1-1; a weak D match, TRBD1 (5 bases). CDR3 size: 14 residues. Germline V gives CDR1 SEHNR, CDR2 FQNEAQ (reference sequence). V was clipped by 1 base and J by 3 bases, with 9 bases between them. The CDR3 bases are TGTGCCAGCAGCTTAGACCCGGGACACACTGAAGCTTTCTTT. It specifies CASSLDPGHTEAFF.

This clonotype has at least ten counts. The chain recombines TRBV12-3 or TRBV12-4 with TRBJ1-2, with 7 bases fitting TRBD1. Trimming removed 5 bases from V and 7 bases from J; junction bases left unmatched: 4. This CDR3 comprises 12 residues. CDR3 sequence (DNA): TGTGCCAGCAGTGAAGAGGGGGCTGGCTACACCTTC. Translating gives CASSEEGAGYTF.

This clonotype showed up many times. The chain recombines TRBV19 with TRBJ1-1; possibly TRBD1 for D (5 bases). Trimming removed 5 bases from V and 4 bases from J, with 20 bases in between. The CDR3 spans 16 residues. Germline assignment: CDR1 LNHDA and CDR2 SQIVND (reference sequence). The CDR3 DNA sequence: TGTGCCAGTAGTTTAACACTAACAGGAGGGTTCACTGAAGCTTTCTTT. It yields the protein CASSLTLTGGFTEAFF.

In this sample, this clonotype turned up many times. The CDR3 region is CASSPGHTATNEKLFF. The CDR3, as DNA: TGTGCCAGCTCACCGGGACACACTGCAACTAATGAAAAACTGTTTTTT. The chain is built from TRBV18 and TRBJ1-4; perhaps TRBD1 as D (6 bases). CDR1 is KGHSH, CDR2 LQKENI, per germline. This CDR3 has 16 amino acids. With 3 bases removed from V and 0 bases from J, the gap between germline ends came to 11 bases.

Many counts were recorded for this clonotype. The V call is TRBV7-8, the J call TRBJ1-4; TRBD1 matches 7 bases. The CDR3 sequence is 13 residues long. The germline V gene encodes CDR1 SGHVS and CDR2 FQNEAQ. V was pared by 5 bases and J by 8 bases, with 5 bases of the junction left unmatched. The CDR3 region has the DNA TGTGCCAGCAGCCCGGGACAGAACGAAAAACTGTTTTTT. This sequence encodes CASSPGQNEKLFF.

This clonotype was found a few times. Mismatch with germline at one junction end may stem from a read error. This chain connects TRBV11-1 to TRBJ1-4; possible D gene TRBD1, 5 bases. Germline-derived CDR1 and CDR2 are SGHAT and FQDESV (reference sequence). The CDR3 has 15 amino acids. The CDR3 DNA sequence: TGTGCCAGCAGGTCCTCTGAGGGTTTGGGGGAAAAACTATTTTTT. This translates into CASRSSEGLGEKLFF.

The chain recombines TRBV7-3 with TRBJ2-3; D unclear. Trimming removed 2 bases from V and 2 bases from J, with 8 bases in between. This CDR3 spans 14 amino acids. CDR1 SGHTA and CDR2 FQGTGA come from the germline V gene. The CDR3 sequence is CASSLLAFTDTQYF. CDR3 bases: TGTGCCAGCAGCTTACTTGCATTCACAGATACGCAGTATTTT.

This clonotype was seen at least ten times. The V gene is TRBV4-1, the J gene TRBJ1-1; D gene ambiguous. This CDR3 has 13 residues. The ends were cut back, 0 bases at V and 0 bases at J, with 2 bases in the middle. Germline lookup yields CDR1 MGHRA and CDR2 YSYEKL. CDR3 bases: TGCGCCAGCAGCCAAGAATTGAACACTGAAGCTTTCTTT. This sequence encodes CASSQELNTEAFF.

Many counts were recorded for this clonotype. The genes are TRBV20-1 and TRBJ2-5, with a weak D call TRBD1 (6 bases). Trimming left V 6 bases short and J 3 bases short, with 11 bases between. Germline V gene lookup returns CDR1 DFQATT and CDR2 SNEGSKA (reference sequence). The CDR3 is 12 residues long. The DNA for the CDR3 is TGCAGTGCCGCACGGACAGAAGAGACCCAGTACTTC. Protein: CSAARTEETQYF.

The chain is built from TRBV10-3 and TRBJ2-7; 8 bases are a match to TRBD1. This CDR3 is built from 16 residues. V lost 8 bases, J lost 2 bases, and 14 bases stayed unmatched. CDR1 is ENHRY, CDR2 SYGVKD, per germline. CDR3 sequence: CAIPGEDRDLPYEQYF. The CDR3 DNA sequence: TGTGCCATCCCTGGGGAGGACAGGGACCTCCCCTACGAGCAGTACTTC.

This clonotype has only a few counts. The chain employs TRBV12-3 or TRBV12-4 and TRBJ2-2; D gene ambiguous. CDR3 size: 17 residues. Trimming shortened V by 1 base and J by 3 bases, and 15 bases separated the two germline ends. CDR3 amino acids: CASSLVFWAADTGELFF. The CDR3 DNA reads TGTGCCAGCAGTTTAGTTTTCTGGGCTGCGGACACCGGGGAGCTGTTTTTT.

This clonotype was seen more than once but under ten times. The rearrangement links TRBV5-4 to TRBJ2-7; no clear D gene. The V and J ends lost 2 bases and 1 base respectively, with 7 bases between them. The CDR3 runs to 13 residues. In germline, CDR1 is SGHNT, CDR2 YYREEE (reference sequence). CDR3 nucleotide sequence: TGTGCCAGCAGCTTCGTAAATTCCTACGAGCAGTACTTC. This gives the protein CASSFVNSYEQYF.

This clonotype was recorded many times. This chain joins TRBV6-6 and TRBJ1-6; D remains ambiguous. The CDR3 totals 12 residues. The germline V gene has CDR1 MNHNY and CDR2 SVGAGI (reference sequence). The V end lost 0 bases, the J end lost 18 bases, and 12 bases lay between the germline ends. The CDR3 nucleotides read TGTGCCAGCAGTTACTCGGGGAACTTAGACCACTTT. Protein: CASSYSGNLDHF.

There are many counts of this clonotype. The rearrangement joins TRBV19 to TRBJ2-1; D may correspond to TRBD1 or TRBD2 (5 bases each). In germline, CDR1 is LNHDA, CDR2 SQIVND (reference sequence). The CDR3 is 13 amino acids. Trimming pared 1 base from V and 6 bases from J, leaving 7 bases between. The CDR3 coding sequence is TGTGCCAGTAGTATAGGAGGGGCCAATGAGCAGTTCTTC. Translated: CASSIGGANEQFF.

This clonotype was counted many times. This chain joins TRBV18 and TRBJ1-3; D is ambiguous. The CDR3 is 16 residues long. Germline CDR1 and CDR2: KGHSH and LQKENI. Trimming removed 3 bases from V and 0 bases from J, with 12 bases in between. CDR3 region: CASSPLEGSSGNTIYF. Here the CDR3 DNA reads TGTGCCAGCTCACCCCTGGAAGGGAGCTCTGGAAACACCATATATTTT.

This clonotype was picked up many times. An end of the junction differs from the germline gene, which may be a read error. The chain employs TRBV27 and TRBJ2-7; D unresolved. The CDR3 loop spans 10 amino acids. The V gene's germline CDR1 is MNHEY and CDR2 SMNVEV (reference sequence). The CDR3 bases are TGTGCCAGCGGAACCGGGCCTACCTTCTTC. Translation gives CASGTGPTFF.

This clonotype was recorded many times. This chain uses TRBV5-1 with TRBJ2-1; 11 bases align to TRBD2. V dropped 4 bases and J dropped 6; count of bases not matched to a gene: 12. Germline V CDR1 and CDR2: SGHRS, YFSETQ. The CDR3 extends over 17 amino acids. DNA for the CDR3: TGCGCCAGCAGCCCCCCTGGGGTAGCGGGGGGGCCCAATGAGCAGTTCTTC. This translates into CASSPPGVAGGPNEQFF.

This chain connects TRBV13 to TRBJ2-2; 8 bases are shared with TRBD2. With V trimmed by 5 bases and J by 4 bases, 12 bases remained unmatched. The CDR3 is made up of 17 amino acids. Germline V gene sequence: CDR1 PRHDT, CDR2 FYEKMQ (reference sequence). For the CDR3, the DNA is TGTGCCAGCAGCCCCATCCCACTTGCGGGAGGCACCGGGGAGCTGTTTTTT. It specifies CASSPIPLAGGTGELFF.

By sample share, this clonotype is medium-sized. V gene TRBV18 combines with J gene TRBJ2-7; tentative D call: TRBD1 (7 bases). The V gene lost 8 bases and the J gene lost 4 bases, with 12 bases spanning the gap. The CDR3 has 12 residues. CDR1 and CDR2 (germline): KGHSH, LQKENI. The CDR3 DNA reads TGTGCCAGCAGTCCAGGGGGGTACGAGCAGTACTTC. This sequence encodes CASSPGGYEQYF.

This clonotype came up many times. V usage is TRBV12-3 or TRBV12-4 and J usage is TRBJ2-5; 10 nucleotides match TRBD1. This CDR3 contains 16 residues. With V trimmed by 3 bases and J by 6 bases, 10 bases remained unmatched. The CDR3 coding sequence is TGTGCCAGCAGTTTTCCCGGGACAGGGGATCAAAAGACCCAGTACTTC. Amino acids: CASSFPGTGDQKTQYF.

This clonotype has at least ten counts. The chain couples TRBV6-1 to TRBJ2-6, with D possibly TRBD2 on 6 matching bases. The CDR3 runs 17 residues. Trimming cost V 2 bases and J 0 bases, with 11 bases left between them. Germline V CDR1 and CDR2: MNHNS, SASEGT. The CDR3 loop reads CASSESTDYSGANVLTF. In nucleotides, the CDR3 is TGTGCCAGCAGTGAATCTACGGACTACTCTGGGGCCAACGTCCTGACTTTC.